These T cell receptor beta chains were read from a single sample in a study of control samples from healthy donors and cancer patients. Clones were read by immunoSEQ multiplex PCR, and TCRdb kept only the in-frame ones, dropping some. The repertoire has more than 85,000 clones, 90% of them found once; the top ten carry roughly 4%. The sequenced sample consisted of blood. All receptors come from a human donor in good health. The donor label of this sample is uncertain. Both conserved end residues are part of each CDR3. The D gene is left open where the match is weak. For some rows the clone size is stated as once, few or many, or as a class when expanded; others skip it.

>TRBV7-9|NA|NA|TRBJ1-6
CASSRIGSPLHF
TGTGCCAGCAGCCGAATAGGTTCACCCCTCCACTTT
>TRBV2|NA|NA|TRBJ1-5
CASNSEKNQPQHF
TGTGCCAGCAATTCGGAGAAGAATCAGCCCCAGCATTTT
>TRBV27|NA|NA|TRBJ2-4
CASSPLSGVAKNIQYF
TGTGCCAGCAGCCCCCTGAGCGGTGTAGCCAAAAACATTCAGTACTTC
>TRBV28|NA|NA|TRBJ1-2
CASSLGSYGYTF
TGTGCCAGCAGTTTAGGGTCCTATGGCTACACCTTC
>TRBV12-3/TRBV12-4|few|TRBD1|TRBJ1-5
CASSSDRDQPQHF
TGTGCCAGCAGTTCCGACAGGGATCAGCCCCAGCATTTT
>TRBV6-5|NA|TRBD1|TRBJ2-7
CASSVGQGNREQYF
TGTGCCAGCAGCGTGGGACAGGGAAACCGCGAGCAGTACTTC
>TRBV21-1|once|NA|TRBJ1-5
CASSTSTPSGRDSHQPQHF
TGTGCCAGCAGCACATCTACGCCCAGTGGAAGGGACAGCCATCAGCCCCAGCATTTT
>TRBV19|NA|NA|TRBJ2-1
CASSIRQRGNEQFF
TGTGCCAGTAGTATCCGACAGAGGGGCAATGAGCAGTTCTTC
>TRBV6-2/TRBV6-3|NA|NA|TRBJ1-4
CASSWTQGTVLF
TGTGCCAGCAGTTGGACCCAAGGGACGGTCCTATTT
>TRBV5-5|NA|TRBD1|TRBJ2-2
CASSWGRGTGELFF
TGTGCCAGCAGCTGGGGCAGGGGGACCGGGGAGCTGTTTTTT
>TRBV3-1/TRBV3-2|NA|TRBD1|TRBJ1-5
CASSNQGARQPQHF
TGTGCCAGCAGCAACCAGGGGGCGCGACAGCCCCAGCATTTT
>TRBV4-1|NA|NA|TRBJ2-7
CASSQGYQAYEQYF
TGCGCCAGCAGCCAAGGATACCAGGCCTACGAGCAGTACTTC
>TRBV12-3/TRBV12-4|once|NA|TRBJ1-5
CASSYTSDQPQHF
TGTGCCAGCAGCTACACCTCAGACCAGCCCCAGCATTTT
>TRBV18|NA|TRBD1|TRBJ1-2
CASSPGDRATLGYTF
TGTGCCAGCTCACCGGGGGACAGGGCAACCCTCGGCTACACCTTC
>TRBV10-2|once|NA|TRBJ1-6
CASTEQGYNSPLHF
TGCGCCAGCACTGAGCAGGGTTATAATTCACCCCTCCACTTT
>TRBV19|NA|TRBD1|TRBJ1-1
CASRRQGLNTEAFF
TGTGCCAGTAGGAGACAGGGGTTGAACACTGAAGCTTTCTTT
>TRBV29-1|NA|NA|TRBJ1-3
CSVAPAGVSSGNTIYF
TGCAGCGTAGCCCCGGCTGGGGTTTCTTCTGGAAACACCATATATTTT
>TRBV28|NA|NA|TRBJ1-3
CASKQRTYSGNTIYF
TGTGCCAGCAAGCAAAGGACCTACTCTGGAAACACCATATATTTT
>TRBV11-2|NA|NA|TRBJ1-1
CASSLNRRNTEAFF
TGTGCCAGCAGCTTAAACAGGCGGAACACTGAAGCTTTCTTT
>TRBV7-8|NA|NA|TRBJ1-1
CASSMSPSREAFF
TGTGCCAGCAGCATGTCCCCGTCGAGAGAAGCTTTCTTT
>TRBV2|NA|TRBD1|TRBJ2-7
CASSEDRHSYEQYF
TGTGCCAGCAGTGAGGACAGGCACTCCTACGAGCAGTACTTC
>TRBV6-6|NA|TRBD1|TRBJ2-7
CASKLQGGQGAYEQYF
TGTGCCAGCAAACTTCAAGGGGGACAGGGGGCATACGAGCAGTACTTC
>TRBV15|once|TRBD2|TRBJ2-1
CATSRVTSGGLFLYNEQFF
TGTGCCACCAGCAGAGTCACTAGCGGGGGCCTTTTTCTCTACAATGAGCAGTTCTTC
>TRBV29-1|NA|NA|TRBJ2-4
CSVDRSNIQYF
TGCAGCGTTGACAGGAGCAACATTCAGTACTTC
>TRBV27|NA|NA|TRBJ1-1
CASSLSSGGSTEAFF
TGTGCCAGCAGTTTATCGAGCGGGGGAAGCACTGAAGCTTTCTTT
>TRBV2|NA|TRBD1|TRBJ1-2
CASRAGTGSRGYTF
TGTGCCAGCAGGGCCGGGACAGGGAGTCGCGGCTACACCTTC
>TRBV2|NA|TRBD2|TRBJ2-7
CASSPGTSGFLSYEQYF
TGTGCCAGCAGCCCCGGGACTAGCGGGTTCCTATCCTACGAGCAGTACTTC
>TRBV4-3|NA|NA|TRBJ2-5
CASSQGAGVETQYF
TGCGCCAGCAGCCAAGGGGCGGGCGTCGAGACCCAGTACTTC
>TRBV12-3/TRBV12-4|NA|NA|TRBJ2-2
CASSFSNTGELFF
TGTGCCAGCAGTTTCTCGAACACCGGGGAGCTGTTTTTT
>TRBV5-4|NA|NA|TRBJ2-2
CASSDVGNTGELFF
TGTGCCAGCAGCGACGTCGGGAACACCGGGGAGCTGTTTTTT
>TRBV30|NA|NA|TRBJ2-3
CAWSIPSAGLSTDTQYF
TGTGCCTGGAGTATACCATCGGCGGGGCTTAGCACAGATACGCAGTATTTT
>TRBV19|NA|NA|TRBJ2-5
CASSPLPGPGGETQYF
TGTGCCAGTAGCCCCTTACCGGGACCCGGGGGAGAGACCCAGTACTTC
>TRBV13|NA|TRBD1|TRBJ1-2
CASSRRTGRNGYTF
TGTGCCAGCAGCAGGCGGACAGGGAGAAATGGCTACACCTTC
>TRBV6-5|NA|NA|TRBJ2-5
CASGHPQETQYF
TGTGCCAGTGGACATCCCCAAGAGACCCAGTACTTC
>TRBV11-2|once|NA|TRBJ1-3
CASSSQVGSGGNTIYF
TGTGCCAGCAGCTCCCAAGTGGGCAGTGGTGGAAACACCATATATTTT
>TRBV19|NA|NA|TRBJ2-1
CASSRQGNMPYNEQFF
TGTGCCAGTAGTCGGCAGGGGAACATGCCCTACAATGAGCAGTTCTTC
>TRBV6-5|NA|TRBD1|TRBJ1-1
CASSNRDRVNTEAFF
TGTGCCAGCAGTAACCGGGACAGAGTAAACACTGAAGCTTTCTTT
>TRBV7-6|NA|NA|TRBJ1-2
CASSLDTIRPQYGYTF
TGTGCCAGCAGCTTAGATACAATCAGACCACAGTATGGCTACACCTTC
>TRBV27|NA|NA|TRBJ1-2
CASSSNAGAFGYTF
TGTGCCAGCAGTTCCAACGCGGGGGCCTTTGGCTACACCTTC
>TRBV5-1|NA|TRBD1|TRBJ1-4
CASSDRGRGGGEKLFF
TGCGCCAGCAGCGACAGGGGAAGGGGCGGGGGTGAAAAACTGTTTTTT
>TRBV10-3|NA|TRBD2|TRBJ2-3
CAISERLAGASTDTQYF
TGTGCCATCAGTGAAAGACTAGCGGGGGCTAGCACAGATACGCAGTATTTT